This TCR beta chain was sequenced during a study of molecular identifiers for immune sequencing clone quantification. Methods described previously were used for bulk TCR libraries, and listed TCR primers were applied. One entry per CDR3 protein, called by TCRdb with MiXCR from the PCR reads. In the table there are more than 300,000 distinct CDR3 sequences, 20% to 25% of which are singletons. Study-wide points: Clones that exceeded 20 RNA copies held over 98% of effector molecules, yet under 1% in naive cells.

This clonotype appeared a few times. Its specificity is unknown. Source material for naive CD8 libraries was roughly 18,000 to 1,000,000 sorted cells, with 10%, 30% or 50% RNA. The authors sorted naive CD8 T cells as CD8+CD4-CCR7+CD45RA+. The germline V gene has CDR1 LGHDT and CDR2 YNNKEL (reference sequence). CDR3 length: 15 amino acids. V shed 4 bases, J shed 3 bases, and the junction held 4 bases outside the gene matches. The V and J genes are TRBV3-1 and TRBJ2-2; 8 bases fit TRBD1. Source material: naive CD8+ T cells from blood, with Jurkat cell RNA spiked in. Stated subset: FACS-sorted CD8+CD4-CCR7+CD45RA+ naive T cells. The sequence was collected from a human donor in good health. Some libraries in this study had Jurkat cell RNA spiked in. Here the CDR3 reads CASSLGTGYTGELFF. The DNA of the CDR3 is TGTGCCAGCAGCCTAGGGACAGGATACACCGGGGAGCTGTTTTTT.